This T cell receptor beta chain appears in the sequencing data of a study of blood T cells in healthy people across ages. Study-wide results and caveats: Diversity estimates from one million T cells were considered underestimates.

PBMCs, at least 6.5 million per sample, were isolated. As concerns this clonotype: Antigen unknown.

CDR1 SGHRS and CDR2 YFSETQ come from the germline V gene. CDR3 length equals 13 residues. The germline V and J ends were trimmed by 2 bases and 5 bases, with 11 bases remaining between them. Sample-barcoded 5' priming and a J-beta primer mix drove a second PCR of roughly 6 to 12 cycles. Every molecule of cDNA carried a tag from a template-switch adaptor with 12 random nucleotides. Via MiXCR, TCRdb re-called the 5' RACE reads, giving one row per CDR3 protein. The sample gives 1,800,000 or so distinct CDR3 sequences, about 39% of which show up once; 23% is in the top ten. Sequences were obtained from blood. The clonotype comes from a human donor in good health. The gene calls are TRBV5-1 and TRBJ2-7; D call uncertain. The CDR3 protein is CASSFRPEDEQYF. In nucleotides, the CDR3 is TGCGCCAGCAGCTTTCGGCCAGAGGACGAGCAGTACTTC.